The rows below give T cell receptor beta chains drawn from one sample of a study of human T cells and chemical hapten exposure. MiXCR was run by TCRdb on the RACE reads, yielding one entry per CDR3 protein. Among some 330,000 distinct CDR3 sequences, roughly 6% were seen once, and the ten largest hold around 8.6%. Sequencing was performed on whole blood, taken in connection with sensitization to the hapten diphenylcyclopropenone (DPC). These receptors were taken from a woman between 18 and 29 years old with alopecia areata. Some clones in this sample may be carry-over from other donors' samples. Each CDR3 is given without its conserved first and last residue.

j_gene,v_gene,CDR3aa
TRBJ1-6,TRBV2,ASSTDQGNSPLH
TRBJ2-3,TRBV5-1,ASSLWASGVTDTQY
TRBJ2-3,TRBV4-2,ASSQGNTDRGTDTQY
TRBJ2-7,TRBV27,ASSWRQGGTYEQY
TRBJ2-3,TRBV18,ASSATGTPSTDTQY
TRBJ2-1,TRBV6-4,ASSERQNNEQF
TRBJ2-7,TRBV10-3,AIRREYEQY
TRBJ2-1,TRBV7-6,ASSSTPPERSYNEQF
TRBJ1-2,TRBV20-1,SARAGQYGYT
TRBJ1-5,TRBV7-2,ASSLARGQGARGQPQH